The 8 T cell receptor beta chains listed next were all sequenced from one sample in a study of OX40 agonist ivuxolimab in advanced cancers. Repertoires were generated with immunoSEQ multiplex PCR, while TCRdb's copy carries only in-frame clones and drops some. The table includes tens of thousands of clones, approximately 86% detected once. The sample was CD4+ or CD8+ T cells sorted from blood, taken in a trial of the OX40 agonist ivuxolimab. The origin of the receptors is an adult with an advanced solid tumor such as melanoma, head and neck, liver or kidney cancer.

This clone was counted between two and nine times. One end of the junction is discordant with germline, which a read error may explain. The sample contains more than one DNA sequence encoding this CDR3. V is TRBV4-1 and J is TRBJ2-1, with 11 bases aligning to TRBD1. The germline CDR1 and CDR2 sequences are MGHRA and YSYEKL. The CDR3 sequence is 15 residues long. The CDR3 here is CASSAGTGGYNEQFF. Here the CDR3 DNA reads TGTGCCAGCAGCGCCGGGACAGGGGGCTACAATGAGCAGTTCTTC.

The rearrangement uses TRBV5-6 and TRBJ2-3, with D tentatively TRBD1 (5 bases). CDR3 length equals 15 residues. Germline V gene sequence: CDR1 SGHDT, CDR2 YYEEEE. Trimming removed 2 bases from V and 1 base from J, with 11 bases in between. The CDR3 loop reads CASSLRGWGTDTQYF. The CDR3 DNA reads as TGTGCCAGCAGCTTAAGGGGATGGGGCACAGATACGCAGTATTTT.

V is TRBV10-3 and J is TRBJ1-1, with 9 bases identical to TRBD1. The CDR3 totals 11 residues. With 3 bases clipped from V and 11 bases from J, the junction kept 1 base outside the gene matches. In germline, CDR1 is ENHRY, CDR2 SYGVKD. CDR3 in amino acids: CAISDGTGAFF. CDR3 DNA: TGTGCCATCAGTGACGGGACAGGGGCTTTCTTT.

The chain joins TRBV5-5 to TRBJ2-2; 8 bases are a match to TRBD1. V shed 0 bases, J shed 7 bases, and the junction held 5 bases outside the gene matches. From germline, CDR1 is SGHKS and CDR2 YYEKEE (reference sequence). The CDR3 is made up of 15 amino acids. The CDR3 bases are TGTGCCAGCAGCTTGGTTTCAGGGGGCCGCGGGGAGCTGTTTTTT. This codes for CASSLVSGGRGELFF.

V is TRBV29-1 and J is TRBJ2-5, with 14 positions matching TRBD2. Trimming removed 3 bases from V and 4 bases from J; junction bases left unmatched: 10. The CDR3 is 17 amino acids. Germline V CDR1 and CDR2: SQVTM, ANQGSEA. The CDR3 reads CSVEGGLAGALGETQYF. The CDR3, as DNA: TGCAGCGTTGAGGGGGGACTAGCGGGAGCATTGGGAGAGACCCAGTACTTC.

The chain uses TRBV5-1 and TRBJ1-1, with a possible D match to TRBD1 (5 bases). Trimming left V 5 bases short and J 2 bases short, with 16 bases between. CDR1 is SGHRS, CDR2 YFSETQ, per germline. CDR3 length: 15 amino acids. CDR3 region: CASRWGSGQNTEAFF. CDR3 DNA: TGCGCCAGCAGGTGGGGGTCTGGACAAAACACTGAAGCTTTCTTT.

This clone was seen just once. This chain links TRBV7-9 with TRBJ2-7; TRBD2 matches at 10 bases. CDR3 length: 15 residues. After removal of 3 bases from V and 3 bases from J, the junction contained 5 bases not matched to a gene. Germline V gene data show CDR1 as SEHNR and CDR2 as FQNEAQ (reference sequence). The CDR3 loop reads CASSLGLAGDYEQYF. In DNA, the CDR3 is TGTGCCAGCAGCTTGGGCCTAGCGGGGGACTACGAGCAGTACTTC.

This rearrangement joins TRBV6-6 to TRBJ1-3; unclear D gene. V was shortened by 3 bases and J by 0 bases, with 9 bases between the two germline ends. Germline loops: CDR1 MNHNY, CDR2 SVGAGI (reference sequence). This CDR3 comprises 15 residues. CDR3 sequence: CASSYGDDSGNTIYF. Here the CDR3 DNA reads TGTGCCAGCAGTTATGGGGATGACTCTGGAAACACCATATATTTT.